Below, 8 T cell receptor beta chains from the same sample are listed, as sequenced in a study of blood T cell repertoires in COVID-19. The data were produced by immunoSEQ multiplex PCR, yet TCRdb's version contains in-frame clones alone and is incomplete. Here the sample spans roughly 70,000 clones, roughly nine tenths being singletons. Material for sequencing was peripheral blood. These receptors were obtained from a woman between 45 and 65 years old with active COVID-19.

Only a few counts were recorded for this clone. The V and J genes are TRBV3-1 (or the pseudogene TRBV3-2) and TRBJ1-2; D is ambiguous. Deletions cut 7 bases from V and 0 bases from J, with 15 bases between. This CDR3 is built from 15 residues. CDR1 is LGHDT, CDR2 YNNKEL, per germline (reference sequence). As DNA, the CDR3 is TGTGCCAGCACCCATGGGAGGACCCCTAACTATGGCTACACCTTC. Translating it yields CASTHGRTPNYGYTF.

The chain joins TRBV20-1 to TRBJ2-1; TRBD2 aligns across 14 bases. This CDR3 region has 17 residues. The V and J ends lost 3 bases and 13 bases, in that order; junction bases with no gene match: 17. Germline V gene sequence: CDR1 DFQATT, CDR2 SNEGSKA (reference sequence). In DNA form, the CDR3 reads TGCAGTGCTAGTTCCATCGCCGGGACTAGCGGGAGAGAAGGTCAGTTCTTC. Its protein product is CSASSIAGTSGREGQFF.

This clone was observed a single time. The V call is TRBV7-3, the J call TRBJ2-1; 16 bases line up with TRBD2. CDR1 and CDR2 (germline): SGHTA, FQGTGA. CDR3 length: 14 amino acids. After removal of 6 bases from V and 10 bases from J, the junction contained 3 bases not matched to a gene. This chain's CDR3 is CASSPGLAGGEQFF. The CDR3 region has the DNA TGTGCCAGCAGTCCGGGACTAGCGGGAGGGGAGCAGTTCTTC.

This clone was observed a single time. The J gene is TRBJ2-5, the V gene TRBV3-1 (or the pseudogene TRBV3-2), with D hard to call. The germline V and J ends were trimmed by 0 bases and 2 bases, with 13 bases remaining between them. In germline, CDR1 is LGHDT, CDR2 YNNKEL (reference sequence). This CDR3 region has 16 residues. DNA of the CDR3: TGTGCCAGCAGCCAAGATAACCCCCCCGCGCAAGAGACCCAGTACTTC. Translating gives CASSQDNPPAQETQYF.

Here the CDR3 reads CASSVLTDYNSPLHF. The CDR3, as DNA: TGTGCCAGCAGCGTACTAACAGATTATAATTCACCCCTCCACTTT. The chain employs TRBV9 and TRBJ1-6; D call uncertain. The germline CDR1 and CDR2 sequences are SGDLS and YYNGEE. V was cut by 1 base and J by 4 bases, with 9 bases left in between. This CDR3 has 15 residues.

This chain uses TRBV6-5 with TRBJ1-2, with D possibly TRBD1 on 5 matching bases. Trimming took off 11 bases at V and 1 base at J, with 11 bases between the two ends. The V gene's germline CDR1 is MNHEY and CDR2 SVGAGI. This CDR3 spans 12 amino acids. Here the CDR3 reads CAVGGNNYGYTF. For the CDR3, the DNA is TGTGCCGTGGGGGGGAATAACTATGGCTACACCTTC.

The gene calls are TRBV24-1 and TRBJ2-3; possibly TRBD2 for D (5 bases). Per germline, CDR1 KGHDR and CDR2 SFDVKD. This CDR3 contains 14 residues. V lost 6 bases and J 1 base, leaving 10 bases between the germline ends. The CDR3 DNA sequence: TGTGCCACCAGTTCGTCGGAGGGCACAGATACGCAGTATTTT. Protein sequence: CATSSSEGTDTQYF.

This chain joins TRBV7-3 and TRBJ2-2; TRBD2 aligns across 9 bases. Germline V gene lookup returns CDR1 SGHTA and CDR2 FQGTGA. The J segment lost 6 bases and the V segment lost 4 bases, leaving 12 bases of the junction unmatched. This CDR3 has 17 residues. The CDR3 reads CASSSSAAGGLAGELFF. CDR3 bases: TGTGCCAGCAGCTCCTCTGCGGCGGGAGGGCTCGCCGGGGAGCTGTTTTTT. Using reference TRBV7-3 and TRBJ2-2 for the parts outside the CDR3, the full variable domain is GAGVSQTPSNKVTEKGKYVELRCDPISGHTALYWYRQSLGQGPEFLIYFQGTGAADDSGLPNDRFFAVRPEGSVSTLKIQRTERGDSAVYLCASSSSAAGGLAGELFFGEGSRLTVL.